Listed below are T cell receptor beta chains from one sample, sequenced in a study of blood T cell repertoires in COVID-19. Some clones are missing from TCRdb's copy, which holds only in-frame ones; the method was immunoSEQ multiplex PCR. The sample records approximately 140,000 clones, approximately 86% being singletons. The sequenced sample consisted of peripheral blood. These receptor sequences come from a man in his 70s with acute or convalescent COVID-19. CDR3s include the opening cysteine and the closing phenylalanine or tryptophan. D genes are given only for firm matches. Clone size is not always given. Where it is, it says once, few, many or a class for expanded clones.

clone size	CDR3 length	D gene	V gene	J gene	CDR3 DNA	CDR3 protein
once	15	NA	TRBV19	TRBJ2-2	TGTGCCAGTAGTACAGGACTACCGAACACCGGGGAGCTGTTTTTT	CASSTGLPNTGELFF
NA	14	TRBD1	TRBV10-3	TRBJ1-3	TGTGCCACTACGACAGGGAAGGCTGGAAACACCATATATTTT	CATTTGKAGNTIYF
NA	16	NA	TRBV15	TRBJ1-2	TGTGCCACCAGCAGAGATACCCGGAGCACTAACTATGGCTACACCTTC	CATSRDTRSTNYGYTF
NA	16	NA	TRBV5-1	TRBJ2-1	TGCGCCAGCAGCTTGGTATTCGGGGGCTCCTACAATGAGCAGTTCTTC	CASSLVFGGSYNEQFF
NA	12	NA	TRBV30	TRBJ1-4	TGTGCGGGGGAGGGTAGCAATGAAAAACTGTTTTTT	CAGEGSNEKLFF
NA	14	TRBD2	TRBV19	TRBJ2-5	TGTGCCAGTAGTACCGCGACTAGCAGGGAGACCCAGTACTTC	CASSTATSRETQYF
NA	17	TRBD2	TRBV28	TRBJ2-7	TGTGCCAGCAGGGGAACAGGACTAGCGGGAGGCTCCTACGAGCAGTACTTC	CASRGTGLAGGSYEQYF
once	15	NA	TRBV19	TRBJ1-2	TGTGCCAGTAGTTCAACAGGGAACTCTCTTCAGGGCTACACCTTC	CASSSTGNSLQGYTF
once	17	TRBD2	TRBV15	TRBJ2-3	TGTGCCACCAGCAGGGAAAAACTAGCGGGAGGGCTAGATACGCAGTATTTT	CATSREKLAGGLDTQYF
few	15	NA	TRBV6-5	TRBJ2-7	TGTGCCAGCAGTCCCCTCAGGGTTGTCGGGTACGAGCAGTACTTC	CASSPLRVVGYEQYF